This T cell receptor (beta chain) was obtained from a study of radiotherapy plus CTLA-4 blockade in lung cancer. Whole-study results and caveats: The best prediction of response reportedly came from early blood T cell clone dynamics, with interferon-beta. Blood-borne expansion of tumor-derived TCR clones followed radiotherapy plus ipilimumab.

CDR1 and CDR2 from the germline V gene are SEHNR and FQNEAQ (reference sequence). CDR3 length: 15 amino acids. Trimming took off 2 bases at V and 3 bases at J, with 13 bases between the two ends. Repertoires were generated with immunoSEQ multiplex PCR, while TCRdb's copy carries only in-frame clones and drops some. The table lists about 60,000 clones, approximately 83% of them singletons. Of note for this clone: Its specificity is unknown.

People whose metastatic non-small-cell lung cancer was chemo-refractory got focal radiation along with CTLA-4 blockade by ipilimumab. The sequence was obtained from a human donor with non-small cell lung cancer who had a partial response to radiotherapy plus ipilimumab. V usage is TRBV7-9 and J usage is TRBJ1-2; D perhaps matches TRBD1 (5 bases). This specimen consisted of peripheral blood, obtained from a patient treated with radiotherapy plus ipilimumab. The CDR3: CASSLLRTGDYGYTF. The CDR3 DNA reads as TGTGCCAGCAGCTTATTACGCACGGGGGACTATGGCTACACCTTC.